This T cell receptor beta chain appears in the sequencing data of a study of shared clonotypes between healthy human individuals. As for the study in general: Donors consisted of two women and a few men between 18 and 49.

Using immunoSEQ multiplex PCR, the repertoire was profiled, and TCRdb retains in-frame clones only, with some absent. The sample has over 700,000 clones, approximately 77% seen once. The ends were cut back, 2 bases at V and 4 bases at J, with 20 bases in the middle. The germline V gene has CDR1 SGHDT and CDR2 YYEEEE. The CDR3 is made up of 17 amino acids. The clonotype comes from a woman in her 30s in good health. Sequences were obtained from memory CD4+ T cells sorted from blood. Indicated subset: CD45RA-negative fraction. The chain recombines TRBV5-6 with TRBJ2-3; the D gene is possibly TRBD2 (5 bases). The CDR3 DNA follows: TGTGCCAGCAGCTTAGGCCGGGCGAGGGAAGTGTCAGATACGCAGTATTTT. Amino acid sequence: CASSLGRAREVSDTQYF. Combining the CDR3 with reference TRBV5-6 and TRBJ2-3 gives the whole variable domain DAGVTQSPTHLIKTRGQQVTLRCSPKSGHDTVSWYQQALGQGPQFIFQYYEEEERQRGNFPDRFSGHQFPNYSSELNVNALLLGDSALYLCASSLGRAREVSDTQYFGPGTRLTVL.